These 13 T cell receptor beta chains were sequenced from one sample in a study of beta chain features in type 1 diabetes. General study findings and limits: Type 1 diabetes patients had moderately but significantly shorter TCRB CDR3s in all four CD4+ subsets.

Their recognized antigens are unknown. Isolated RNA was reverse transcribed in full, so expressed TCRB transcripts were sequenced. Measured with immunoSEQ multiplex PCR; TCRdb has only the in-frame clones, and not every one. The sample has 600,000 or so clones, roughly 13% seen once. The sequencing input was naive CD4+ T cells from blood. All receptors come from a man younger than 30 with type 1 diabetes.

There are a few counts of this clone. The chain is built from TRBV29-1 and TRBJ2-1, with D perhaps TRBD1 or TRBD2 (6 bases each). V was pared by 5 bases and J by 10 bases, with 24 bases between. CDR1 and CDR2 (germline): SQVTM, ANQGSEA. This CDR3 is built from 15 residues. In DNA form, the CDR3 reads TGCAGCGTTCCCATGGGTAGGGGGGTGGAATCGGAGCAGTTCTTC. Protein sequence: CSVPMGRGVESEQFF.

This sequence joins TRBV15 and TRBJ2-7, with 7 bases lining up with TRBD1. Germline V gene lookup returns CDR1 LNHNV and CDR2 YYDKDF (reference sequence). Trimming took 3 bases from V and 3 from J; bases not matched to a gene: 8. The CDR3 loop spans 15 amino acids. The DNA of the CDR3 is TGTGCCACCAGCAGCCCCGGGACAGAGAACTACGAGCAGTACTTC. It specifies CATSSPGTENYEQYF.

The chain joins TRBV7-9 to TRBJ1-2; 7 bases agree with TRBD1. The germline CDR1 and CDR2 sequences are SEHNR and FQNEAQ (reference sequence). With V trimmed by 5 bases and J by 1 base, 7 bases remained unmatched. This CDR3 spans 15 amino acids. In DNA form, the CDR3 reads TGTGCCAGCAGCACCAAAGGACAGGTTAACTATGGCTACACCTTC. It specifies CASSTKGQVNYGYTF.

The chain joins TRBV5-1 to TRBJ2-7, with 7 bases identical to TRBD2. Germline CDR1 SGHRS, CDR2 YFSETQ. This CDR3 has 13 residues. V dropped 4 bases and J dropped 7; count of bases not matched to a gene: 8. DNA for the CDR3: TGCGCCAGCAGCCAACCGGGGGGATTGGAGCAGTACTTC. This gives the protein CASSQPGGLEQYF. The full variable domain, with the rest looked up from reference TRBV5-1 and TRBJ2-7, is KAGVTQTPRYLIKTRGQQVTLSCSPISGHRSVSWYQQTPGQGLQFLFEYFSETQRNKGNFPGRFSGRQFSNSRSEMNVSTLELGDSALYLCASSQPGGLEQYFGPGTRLTVT.

The V and J genes are TRBV7-2 and TRBJ1-2; 7 bases are shared with TRBD1. V was clipped by 5 bases and J by 3 bases; unmatched bases: 6. This CDR3 spans 14 amino acids. Germline CDR1 is SGHTA and CDR2 is FQGNSA. The DNA of the CDR3 is TGTGCCAGCAGCCAGTGGACAGGAGACTATGGCTACACCTTC. Its translation: CASSQWTGDYGYTF.

The chain uses TRBV30 and TRBJ1-2; D remains unclear. The length of the CDR3 is 13 residues. The V gene lost 0 bases and the J gene lost 4 bases, with 9 bases spanning the gap. Germline loops: CDR1 GTSNPN, CDR2 SVGIG (reference sequence). Here the CDR3 reads CAWSVRISYGYTF. The CDR3 DNA reads as TGTGCCTGGAGTGTACGGATTTCCTATGGCTACACCTTC.

The chain joins TRBV7-2 to TRBJ2-5; 7 nucleotides line up with TRBD1. CDR3 length: 17 residues. Germline assignment: CDR1 SGHTA and CDR2 FQGNSA. With 1 base clipped from V and 2 bases from J, the junction kept 10 bases outside the gene matches. In DNA form, the CDR3 reads TGTGCCAGCAGCTTAGGACTGCCGGGCAGGGGGCAAGAGACCCAGTACTTC. It translates to CASSLGLPGRGQETQYF.

This clone was seen a handful of times. This sequence joins TRBV12-5 and TRBJ2-1; 7 positions match TRBD2. Germline CDR1 reads LGHNT; CDR2 reads FRNRAP. V dropped 1 base and J dropped 1; count of bases not matched to a gene: 10. This CDR3 has 18 amino acids. The CDR3 DNA reads as TGTGCTAGTGGTTTGGCGCACGGGGAGCGGGGTTCCTACAATGAGCAGTTCTTC. Its protein product is CASGLAHGERGSYNEQFF.

The V and J genes are TRBV9 and TRBJ2-7, with TRBD2 identical over 9 bases. The CDR3 sequence is 15 residues long. J lost 4 bases, V lost 3 bases, and 8 bases had no gene match. Per germline, CDR1 SGDLS and CDR2 YYNGEE. The CDR3 region has the DNA TGTGCCAGCAGCGGGCAGCAGCGGGGGGCATACGAGCAGTACTTC. Its protein is CASSGQQRGAYEQYF.

This clone turned up a few times. This rearrangement joins TRBV27 to TRBJ1-1; TRBD1 agrees at 7 bases. V gave up 6 bases and J gave up 0 bases; unmatched junction bases: 7. The germline CDR1 and CDR2 sequences are MNHEY and SMNVEV (reference sequence). The CDR3 has 15 residues. The CDR3 reads CASSHTGTVNTEAFF. The CDR3, as DNA: TGTGCCAGCAGCCATACGGGGACAGTGAACACTGAAGCTTTCTTT.

This clone was detected a few times. The chain recombines TRBV9 with TRBJ1-1, with no clear D. Per germline, CDR1 SGDLS and CDR2 YYNGEE. Trimming removed 0 bases at V and 4 bases at J, with 10 bases between. This CDR3 spans 14 amino acids. CDR3: CASSVGDPGTEAFF. The CDR3 DNA reads as TGTGCCAGCAGCGTAGGAGACCCGGGCACTGAAGCTTTCTTT.

The chain joins TRBV7-2 to TRBJ1-2; no definite D call. Germline values: CDR1 SGHTA, CDR2 FQGNSA. The CDR3 runs to 15 residues. Trimming stripped 5 bases from V and 2 bases from J, with 15 bases between. The CDR3 DNA is TGTGCCAGCAGCACCCCCCTAAGATCCAACTATGGCTACACCTTC. Amino acids: CASSTPLRSNYGYTF.

With respect to this clone: Other DNA sequences in this specimen translate into the identical CDR3. The rearrangement joins TRBV29-1 to TRBJ2-1; perhaps TRBD1 as D (5 bases). The germline V and J ends were trimmed by 2 bases and 4 bases, with 12 bases remaining between them. The CDR3 has 14 amino acids. Germline CDR1 is SQVTM and CDR2 is ANQGSEA. The CDR3 DNA reads as TGCAGCGTTGAACGTGACAGAGCTTACAATGAGCAGTTCTTC. Its protein is CSVERDRAYNEQFF.